This TCR beta chain derives from a study of shared clonotypes between healthy human individuals. The naive CD8 population came from CD45RO-negative cells selected for CCR7, without terminally differentiated effector memory CD45RA+ cells. Study-wide results and limits: The study generally estimated greater richness for naive than memory subsets.

Libraries were prepared by immunoSEQ multiplex PCR; TCRdb keeps only in-frame clonotypes and omits some of them. The table includes about 820,000 clones, nearly 95% detected once. Concerning this clone: Its matching antigen is unknown. One junction end disagrees with the germline gene, perhaps due to a read error.

The germline gives CDR1 WNHNN, CDR2 SYGVQD (reference sequence). This CDR3 contains 11 residues. The chain employs TRBV10-1 and TRBJ2-3, with D hard to call. Sequencing was done on a sample of naive CD8+ T cells sorted from blood. This receptor was taken from a man aged 30-40 years in good health. This CDR3 reads CASTRQATEYF. In DNA, the CDR3 is TGCGCCAGCACCAGGCAGGCTACGGAGTATTTT.